These T cell receptor beta chains were read from a single sample in a study of CDR3 diversity in severe acne. TCRdb re-called the PCR reads with MiXCR, one entry per CDR3 protein. Of around 100,000 distinct CDR3 sequences in the sample, 51% are singletons; the top ten hold approximately 13%. Sequencing was carried out using blood. These receptors all come from a male donor with acne. Each CDR3 is given with its conserved first and last residue. D genes are given only for firm matches. Some rows have no size entry. The others give once, few or many, or a class for an expanded clone.

TGTGCCAGCAGTGACTCGGGACAGGGGGAAGGGGCCAACGTCCTGACTTTC,CASSDSGQGEGANVLTF,TRBV6-4,TRBD1,TRBJ2-6,many
TGTGCCAGCGGACTAGCGGATCTTACTAACGCGAACACCGGGGAGCTGTTTTTT,CASGLADLTNANTGELFF,TRBV6-5,TRBD2,TRBJ2-2,few
TGCAGTGCTAGAGAAGGGAGGGGACGAGAAAAACTGTTTTTT,CSAREGRGREKLFF,TRBV20-1,-,TRBJ1-4,-
TGTGCCAGCAGCTTAGATGGGGGGGCGGCTTTCTTT,CASSLDGGAAFF,TRBV7-9,-,TRBJ1-1,many
TGTGCCAGCAGCTCCTCCGACACCTATGGCTACACCTTC,CASSSSDTYGYTF,TRBV25-1,-,TRBJ1-2,few
TGTGCCAGTAGTATGGTCCTCGGGGACTATGGCTACACCTTC,CASSMVLGDYGYTF,TRBV19,-,TRBJ1-2,-
TGCGCCAGCAGCTTGGAGGGGGGCGCCTGGGGCTACACCTTC,CASSLEGGAWGYTF,TRBV5-1,-,TRBJ1-2,many
TGTGCCAGCAGTTTAGCATCCCCGACATATAGCAATCAGCCCCAGCATTTT,CASSLASPTYSNQPQHF,TRBV7-6,-,TRBJ1-5,-
TGCGCCAGCAGCCAGGACAAAGGCAACTCTTACGAGCAGTACTTC,CASSQDKGNSYEQYF,TRBV25-1,-,TRBJ2-7,-
TGTGCCAGTCGGGACAAGGGGCAGTACGAGCAGTACTTC,CASRDKGQYEQYF,TRBV2,-,TRBJ2-7,once
TGTGCCAGCAGAGGGATAAGGGGAAAGGGGAGTGAAAAACTGTTTTTT,CASRGIRGKGSEKLFF,TRBV6-1,-,TRBJ1-4,-
TGTGCCAGCAGTGAAGTCGGGGGGATTGCCTATGGCTACACCTTC,CASSEVGGIAYGYTF,TRBV25-1,-,TRBJ1-2,-
TGCAGTGCTAGACAGGGGACACGCTCCTACGAGCAGTACTTC,CSARQGTRSYEQYF,TRBV20-1,-,TRBJ2-7,-
TGCAGTGCTCTCGGGATAGCGGGAACCTCCGACGAGCAGTACTTC,CSALGIAGTSDEQYF,TRBV20-1,TRBD2,TRBJ2-7,many
TGTGCCAGCTCCGAGATTGAAGATACGCAGTATTTT,CASSEIEDTQYF,TRBV2,-,TRBJ2-3,many
TGTGCCAGTAGTTCCCAAGACATACTAAAGGGCACTGAAGCTTTCTTT,CASSSQDILKGTEAFF,TRBV19,-,TRBJ1-1,-
TGTGCCAGCAGCCCGCAAAGAGCAGAAGAGACCCAGTACTTC,CASSPQRAEETQYF,TRBV7-2,-,TRBJ2-5,-
TGTGCCAGCAGAGGACAGGGTAATCAGCCCCAGCATTTT,CASRGQGNQPQHF,TRBV12-3/TRBV12-4,TRBD1,TRBJ1-5,-
TGTGCCAGTAGTGACGACACCGGGGAGCTGTTTTTT,CASSDDTGELFF,TRBV19,-,TRBJ2-2,many
TGCAGTGCTATTCGAAGGACTAGCGGGAGAATATACGAGCAGTACTTC,CSAIRRTSGRIYEQYF,TRBV20-1,TRBD2,TRBJ2-7,once
TGTGCCAGCAGCTCTGGGGGATACTCCTACGAGCAGTACTTC,CASSSGGYSYEQYF,TRBV7-8,-,TRBJ2-7,-
TGTGCCAGCAGCTCGGACAGGGTCTACGAGCAGTACTTC,CASSSDRVYEQYF,TRBV7-9,TRBD1,TRBJ2-7,-
TGTGCGCTGGATCTTCAGAGTGGAGAGACCCAGTACTTC,CALDLQSGETQYF,TRBV5-4,-,TRBJ2-5,-
TGTGCCATAGCTAGCGGGAGGGGCACAGATACGCAGTATTTT,CAIASGRGTDTQYF,TRBV19,TRBD2,TRBJ2-3,-
TGTGCCAGCAGCCCGGGTTGGCGCGATACAAACACCGGGGAGCTGTTTTTT,CASSPGWRDTNTGELFF,TRBV7-9,-,TRBJ2-2,-
TGTGCCAGCACCCTAAGACAGGGAGGGACCCAGTACTTC,CASTLRQGGTQYF,TRBV10-3,-,TRBJ2-5,-
TGTGCCAGCAGCCCCGACAGTTTCTCTGGAAACACCATATATTTT,CASSPDSFSGNTIYF,TRBV3-1,-,TRBJ1-3,-
TGCGCCAGCAGCTTCCAGGAGGGCGTTCGGGAAAAACTGTTTTTT,CASSFQEGVREKLFF,TRBV5-1,-,TRBJ1-4,-
TGTGCCAGCTCTCTCTTAAGGGGGACTAGCGGGAGAAGAAATTACAATGAGCAGTTCTTC,CASSLLRGTSGRRNYNEQFF,TRBV18,TRBD2,TRBJ2-1,-
TGTGCCACCAGCAGTGGTACGGGAGGGGCCAACGTCCTGACTTTC,CATSSGTGGANVLTF,TRBV15,-,TRBJ2-6,-
TGTGCCAGCAGTCCCACCGGGACAGGGTATTACGAGCAGTACTTC,CASSPTGTGYYEQYF,TRBV6-5,TRBD1,TRBJ2-7,-
TGCAGTGCTAGGAGGTCCAATGAGCAGTTCTTC,CSARRSNEQFF,TRBV20-1,-,TRBJ2-1,many
TGTGCCAGCAGTAGAGACAGGGACGATGAAAAACTGTTTTTT,CASSRDRDDEKLFF,TRBV2,TRBD1,TRBJ1-4,-
TGTGCCAGCAGTGAAGGCCAGGGTTCTTGGGAGCAGTACTTC,CASSEGQGSWEQYF,TRBV25-1,-,TRBJ2-7,-
TGTGCCAGCAGTGTTACGGGAGCGAGCTACAATGAGCAGTATTTT,CASSVTGASYNEQYF,TRBV2,-,TRBJ2-3,-
TGCAGCGTTGAGGGACTAGCGGGAGTTACAGATACGCAGTATTTT,CSVEGLAGVTDTQYF,TRBV29-1,TRBD2,TRBJ2-3,large
TGTGCCAGCAGCGTAACGGGAGGGAATGAGCAGTTCTTC,CASSVTGGNEQFF,TRBV9,TRBD2,TRBJ2-1,once
TGTGCCAGCAGCTTAGCCAAGTACGAGCAGTACTTC,CASSLAKYEQYF,TRBV7-8,-,TRBJ2-7,medium-sized
TGTGCCAGCAGTGTTGGAAACAATGAGCAGTTCTTC,CASSVGNNEQFF,TRBV25-1,-,TRBJ2-1,-
TGTGCCAGCAGCTTAGCCGGGGGGCAGCAGTACTTC,CASSLAGGQQYF,TRBV11-2,-,TRBJ2-7,-
TGTGCCAGTAGTATGGCGGGACAAGGCAATCAGCCCCAGCATTTT,CASSMAGQGNQPQHF,TRBV19,-,TRBJ1-5,-
TGTGCCAGCAGCTTGGGGCAAGAGACCCAGTACTTC,CASSLGQETQYF,TRBV7-9,-,TRBJ2-5,few
TGTGCCAGCACGAGGGGCGGAGAGACCCAGTACTTC,CASTRGGETQYF,TRBV6-5,-,TRBJ2-5,-
TGTGCCAGCAGCCCTTCCACCGGGGAGCTGTTTTTT,CASSPSTGELFF,TRBV12-3/TRBV12-4,-,TRBJ2-2,-
TGCAGTGCTAGACCCGGGACTAGCGGCCCCTACGAGCAGTACTTC,CSARPGTSGPYEQYF,TRBV20-1,TRBD2,TRBJ2-7,-
TGTGCCAGTAGTAAGGGACAGAACTCCTACGAGCAGTACTTC,CASSKGQNSYEQYF,TRBV19,TRBD1,TRBJ2-7,-